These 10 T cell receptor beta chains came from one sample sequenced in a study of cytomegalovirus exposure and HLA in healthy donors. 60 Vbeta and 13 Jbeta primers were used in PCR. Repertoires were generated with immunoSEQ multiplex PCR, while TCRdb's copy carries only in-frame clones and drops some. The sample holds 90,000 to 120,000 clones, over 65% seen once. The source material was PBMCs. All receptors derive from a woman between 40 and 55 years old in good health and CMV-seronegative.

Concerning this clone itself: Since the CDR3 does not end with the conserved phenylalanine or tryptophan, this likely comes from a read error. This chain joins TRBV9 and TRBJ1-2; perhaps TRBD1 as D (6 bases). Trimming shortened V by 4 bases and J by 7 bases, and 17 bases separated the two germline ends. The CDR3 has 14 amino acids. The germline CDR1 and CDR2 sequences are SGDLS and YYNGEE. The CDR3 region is CASSPRGGPAGYTL. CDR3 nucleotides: TGTGCCAGCAGCCCGCGGGGGGGGCCTGCTGGCTACACCCTC.

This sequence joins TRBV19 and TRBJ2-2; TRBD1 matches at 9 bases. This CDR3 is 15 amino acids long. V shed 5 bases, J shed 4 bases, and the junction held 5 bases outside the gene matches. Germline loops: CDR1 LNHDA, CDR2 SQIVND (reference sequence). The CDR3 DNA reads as TGTGCCAGTAGTCCCCGGGACAGGGCCACCGGGGAGCTGTTTTTT. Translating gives CASSPRDRATGELFF.

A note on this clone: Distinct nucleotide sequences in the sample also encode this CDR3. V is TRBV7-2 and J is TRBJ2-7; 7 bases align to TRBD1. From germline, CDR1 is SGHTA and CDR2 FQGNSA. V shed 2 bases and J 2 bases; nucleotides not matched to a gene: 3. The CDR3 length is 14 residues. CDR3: CASSLRDSPYEQYF. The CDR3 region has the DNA TGTGCCAGCAGCTTAAGGGACAGCCCCTACGAGCAGTACTTC.

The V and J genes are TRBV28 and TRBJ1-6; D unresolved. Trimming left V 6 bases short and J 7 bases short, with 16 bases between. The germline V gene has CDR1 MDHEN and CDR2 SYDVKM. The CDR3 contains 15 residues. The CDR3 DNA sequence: TGTGCCAGCAGGCCCCAGGAACTTTGGAATTCACCCCTCCACTTT. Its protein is CASRPQELWNSPLHF.

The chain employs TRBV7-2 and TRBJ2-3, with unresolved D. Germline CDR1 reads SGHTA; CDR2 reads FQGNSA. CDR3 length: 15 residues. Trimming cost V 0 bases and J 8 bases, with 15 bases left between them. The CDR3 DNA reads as TGTGCCAGCAGCTTAGCGGCCGGTGGAGTAGGTACGCAGTATTTT. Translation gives CASSLAAGGVGTQYF.

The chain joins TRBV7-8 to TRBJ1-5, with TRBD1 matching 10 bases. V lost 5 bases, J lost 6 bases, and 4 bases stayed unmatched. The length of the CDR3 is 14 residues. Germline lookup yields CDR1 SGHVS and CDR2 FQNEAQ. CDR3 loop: CASSGDRGFQPQHF. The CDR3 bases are TGTGCCAGCAGCGGGGACAGGGGCTTTCAGCCCCAGCATTTT.

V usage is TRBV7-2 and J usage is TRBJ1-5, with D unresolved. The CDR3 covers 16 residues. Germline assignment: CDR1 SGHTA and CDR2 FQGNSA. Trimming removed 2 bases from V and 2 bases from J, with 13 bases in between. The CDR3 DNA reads TGTGCCAGCAGCTTAAGAGGCGGAGCAGGCAATCAGCCCCAGCATTTT. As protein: CASSLRGGAGNQPQHF.

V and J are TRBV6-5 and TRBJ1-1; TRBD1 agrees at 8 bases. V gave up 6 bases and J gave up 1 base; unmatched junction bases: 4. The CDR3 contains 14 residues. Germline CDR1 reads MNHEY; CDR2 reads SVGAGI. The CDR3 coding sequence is TGTGCCAGCAGAGGGACAGGAACGAACACTGAAGCTTTCTTT. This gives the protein CASRGTGTNTEAFF.

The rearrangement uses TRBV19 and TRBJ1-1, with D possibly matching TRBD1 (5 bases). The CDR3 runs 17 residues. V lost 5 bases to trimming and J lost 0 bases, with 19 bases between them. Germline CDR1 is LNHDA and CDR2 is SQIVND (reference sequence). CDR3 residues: CASSSGYRGAMNTEAFF. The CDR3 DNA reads TGTGCCAGTAGTTCCGGCTATCGTGGGGCCATGAACACTGAAGCTTTCTTT.

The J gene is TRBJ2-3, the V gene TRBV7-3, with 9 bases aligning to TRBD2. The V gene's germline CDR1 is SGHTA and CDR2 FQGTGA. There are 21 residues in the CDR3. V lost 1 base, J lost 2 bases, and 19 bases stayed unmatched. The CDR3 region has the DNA TGTGCCAGCAGCTTAAACCTTTTGCATGGGCGGGAGGGGGGGGACACAGATACGCAGTATTTT. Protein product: CASSLNLLHGREGGDTDTQYF. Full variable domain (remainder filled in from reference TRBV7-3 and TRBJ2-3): GAGVSQTPSNKVTEKGKYVELRCDPISGHTALYWYRQSLGQGPEFLIYFQGTGAADDSGLPNDRFFAVRPEGSVSTLKIQRTERGDSAVYLCASSLNLLHGREGGDTDTQYFGPGTRLTVL.